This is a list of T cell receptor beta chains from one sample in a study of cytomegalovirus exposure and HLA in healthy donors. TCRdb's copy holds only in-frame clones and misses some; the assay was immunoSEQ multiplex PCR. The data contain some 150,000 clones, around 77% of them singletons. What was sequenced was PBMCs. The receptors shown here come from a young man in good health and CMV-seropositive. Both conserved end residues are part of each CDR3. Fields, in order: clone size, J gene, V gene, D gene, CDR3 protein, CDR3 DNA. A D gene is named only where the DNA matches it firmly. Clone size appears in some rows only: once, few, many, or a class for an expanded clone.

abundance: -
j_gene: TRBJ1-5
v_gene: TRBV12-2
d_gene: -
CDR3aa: CASRLSSQGGQPQHF
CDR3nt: TGTGCAAGTCGCTTATCTTCGCAGGGCGGTCAGCCCCAGCATTTT

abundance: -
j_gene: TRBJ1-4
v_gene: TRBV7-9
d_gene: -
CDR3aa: CASSLLGQSGEKLFF
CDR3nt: TGTGCCAGCAGCTTACTTGGACAGTCCGGTGAAAAACTGTTTTTT

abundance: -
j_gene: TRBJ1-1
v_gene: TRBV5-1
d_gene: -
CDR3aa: CASSPGHGGNTEAFF
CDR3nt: TGCGCCAGCAGCCCGGGGCACGGGGGGAACACTGAAGCTTTCTTT

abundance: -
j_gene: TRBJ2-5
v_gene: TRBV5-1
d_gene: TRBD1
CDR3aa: CASSSGQDRETQYF
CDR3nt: TGCGCCAGCAGCTCGGGACAGGATAGAGAGACCCAGTACTTC

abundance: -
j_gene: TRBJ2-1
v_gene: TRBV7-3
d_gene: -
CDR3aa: CASSTTGSDEQFF
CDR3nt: TGTGCCAGCAGCACAACAGGGTCCGATGAGCAGTTCTTC

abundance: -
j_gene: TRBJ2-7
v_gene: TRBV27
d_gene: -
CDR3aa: CASSLLRGQTYEQYF
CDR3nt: TGTGCCAGCAGTTTACTCCGGGGACAAACCTACGAGCAGTACTTC

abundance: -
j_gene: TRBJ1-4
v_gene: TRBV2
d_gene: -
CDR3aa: CASSDLLSSNEKLFF
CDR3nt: TGTGCCAGCAGTGACCTACTTAGCTCGAATGAAAAACTGTTTTTT

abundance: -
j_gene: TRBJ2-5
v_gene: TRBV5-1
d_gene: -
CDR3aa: CASSFSRGDETQYF
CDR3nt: TGCGCCAGCAGCTTTTCCAGGGGGGACGAGACCCAGTACTTC

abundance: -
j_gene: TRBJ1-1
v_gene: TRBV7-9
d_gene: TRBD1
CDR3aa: CASSFDREFGGTEAFF
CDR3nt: TGTGCCAGCAGCTTCGACAGGGAGTTCGGTGGCACTGAAGCTTTCTTT

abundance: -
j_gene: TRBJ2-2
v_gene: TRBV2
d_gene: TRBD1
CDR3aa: CASTTGGNTGELFF
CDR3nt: TGTGCCAGCACCACAGGGGGGAACACCGGGGAGCTGTTTTTT

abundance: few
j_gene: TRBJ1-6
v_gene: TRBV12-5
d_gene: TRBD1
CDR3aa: CASGLVPGGLVSPLHF
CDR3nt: TGTGCTAGTGGTTTGGTGCCAGGGGGCTTAGTTTCACCCCTCCACTTT

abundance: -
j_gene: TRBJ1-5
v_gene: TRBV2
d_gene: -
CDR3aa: CASSVSEYSNQPQHF
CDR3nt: TGTGCCAGCAGTGTTTCAGAATATAGCAATCAGCCCCAGCATTTT

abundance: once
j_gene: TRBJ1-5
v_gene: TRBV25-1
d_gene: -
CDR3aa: CASSDRGSNQPQHF
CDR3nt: TGTGCCAGCAGTGACAGGGGAAGCAATCAGCCCCAGCATTTT

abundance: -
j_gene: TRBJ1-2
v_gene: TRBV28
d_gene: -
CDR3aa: CASSAGNYGYTF
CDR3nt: TGTGCCAGCAGTGCAGGGAACTATGGCTACACCTTC

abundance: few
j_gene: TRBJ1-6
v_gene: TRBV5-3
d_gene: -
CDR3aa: CARSLVRHYNSPLHF
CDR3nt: TGTGCCAGAAGCTTGGTGCGGCATTATAATTCACCCCTCCACTTT

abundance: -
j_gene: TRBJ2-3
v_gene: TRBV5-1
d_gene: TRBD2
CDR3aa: CASSLARTSGGYSTDTQYF
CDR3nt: TGCGCCAGCAGCTTGGCCAGGACTAGCGGGGGGTATAGCACAGATACGCAGTATTTT

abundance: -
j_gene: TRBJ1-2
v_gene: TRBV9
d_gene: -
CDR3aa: CASRAGSGGINYGYTF
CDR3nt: TGTGCCAGCAGAGCCGGAAGTGGAGGGATTAACTATGGCTACACCTTC

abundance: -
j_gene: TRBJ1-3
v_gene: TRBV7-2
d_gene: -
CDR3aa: CASSSRSSGNTIYF
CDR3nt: TGTGCCAGCAGCTCTAGGTCCTCTGGAAACACCATATATTTT

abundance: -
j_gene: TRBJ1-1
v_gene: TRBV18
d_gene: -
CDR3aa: CASSPVTEAFF
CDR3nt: TGTGCCAGCTCACCAGTGACAGAAGCTTTCTTT

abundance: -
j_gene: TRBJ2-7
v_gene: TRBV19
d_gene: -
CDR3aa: CASGSDYYEQYF
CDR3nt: TGTGCCAGCGGGTCAGATTACTACGAGCAGTACTTC

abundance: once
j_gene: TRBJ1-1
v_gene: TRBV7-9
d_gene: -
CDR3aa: CASSMNGRDTEAFF
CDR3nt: TGTGCCAGCAGCATGAATGGGCGCGACACTGAAGCTTTCTTT

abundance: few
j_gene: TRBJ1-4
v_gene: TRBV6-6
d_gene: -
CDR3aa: CASSYSRVRNEKLFF
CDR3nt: TGTGCCAGCAGTTACTCGAGGGTTAGGAATGAAAAACTGTTTTTT

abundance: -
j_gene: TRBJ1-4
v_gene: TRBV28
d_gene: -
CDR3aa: CASSLAGGGTFLEKLFF
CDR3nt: TGTGCCAGCAGTTTAGCCGGGGGGGGGACCTTTCTAGAAAAACTGTTTTTT

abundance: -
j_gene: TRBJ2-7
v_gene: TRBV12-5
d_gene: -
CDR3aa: CASAESRDKGDEQYF
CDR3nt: TGTGCTAGTGCCGAGAGTCGGGACAAAGGGGACGAGCAGTACTTC

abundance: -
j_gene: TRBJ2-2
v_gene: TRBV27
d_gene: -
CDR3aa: CASSSLNTGELFF
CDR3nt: TGTGCCAGCAGTTCGTTGAACACCGGGGAGCTGTTTTTT

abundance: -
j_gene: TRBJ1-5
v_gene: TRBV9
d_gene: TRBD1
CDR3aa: CASSKGTGEYSNQPQHF
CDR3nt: TGTGCCAGCAGCAAAGGGACAGGGGAATATAGCAATCAGCCCCAGCATTTT

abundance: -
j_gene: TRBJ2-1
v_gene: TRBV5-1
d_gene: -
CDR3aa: CASSFPGGVSYNEQFF
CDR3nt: TGCGCCAGCAGCTTCCCCGGCGGAGTCTCCTACAATGAGCAGTTCTTC

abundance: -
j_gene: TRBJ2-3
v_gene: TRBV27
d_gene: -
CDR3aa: CASRTLASDTQYF
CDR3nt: TGTGCCAGCAGGACCCTAGCTTCGGATACGCAGTATTTT

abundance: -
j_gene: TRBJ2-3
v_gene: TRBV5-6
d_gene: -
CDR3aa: CASSLDITQYF
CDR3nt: TGTGCCAGCAGCTTGGACATAACGCAGTATTTT

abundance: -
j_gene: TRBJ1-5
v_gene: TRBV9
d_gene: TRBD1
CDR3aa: CASSPGQNQPQHF
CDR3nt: TGTGCCAGCAGCCCGGGACAGAATCAGCCCCAGCATTTT

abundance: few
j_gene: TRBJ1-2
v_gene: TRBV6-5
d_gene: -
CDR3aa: CASSRLQGVGYTF
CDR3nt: TGTGCCAGCAGTCGATTACAGGGAGTAGGCTACACCTTC

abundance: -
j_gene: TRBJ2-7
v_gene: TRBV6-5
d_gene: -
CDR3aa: CASSSYEQGIPEQYF
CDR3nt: TGTGCCAGCAGTAGCTATGAACAGGGAATCCCCGAGCAGTACTTC

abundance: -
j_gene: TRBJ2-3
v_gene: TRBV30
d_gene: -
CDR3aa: CAWGTSSTDTQYF
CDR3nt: TGTGCCTGGGGGACATCTAGCACAGATACGCAGTATTTT

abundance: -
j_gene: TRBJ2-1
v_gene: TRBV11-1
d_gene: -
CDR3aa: CASSLVLSLNEQFF
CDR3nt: TGTGCCAGCAGCTTAGTTCTGTCCCTGAATGAGCAGTTCTTC

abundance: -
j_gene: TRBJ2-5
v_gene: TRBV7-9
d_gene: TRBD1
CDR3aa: CASSKMTGIDQETQYF
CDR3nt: TGTGCCAGCAGCAAGATGACAGGGATTGACCAAGAGACCCAGTACTTC

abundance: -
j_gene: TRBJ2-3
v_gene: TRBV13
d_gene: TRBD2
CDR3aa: CASSLGRLAGGTDTQYF
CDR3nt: TGTGCCAGCAGCTTAGGGCGACTAGCGGGGGGCACAGATACGCAGTATTTT

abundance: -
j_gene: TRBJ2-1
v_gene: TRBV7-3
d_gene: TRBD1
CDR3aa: CASSFRGQDYNEQFF
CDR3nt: TGTGCCAGCAGCTTCAGGGGGCAGGACTACAATGAGCAGTTCTTC

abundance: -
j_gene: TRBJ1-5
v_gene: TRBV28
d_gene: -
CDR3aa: CASREGGAEPQHF
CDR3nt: TGTGCCAGCAGAGAGGGAGGGGCCGAGCCCCAGCATTTT

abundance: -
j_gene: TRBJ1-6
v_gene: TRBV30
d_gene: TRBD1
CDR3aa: CAWSFNRDSSYNSPLHF
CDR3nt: TGTGCCTGGAGCTTTAACCGGGACAGCTCCTATAATTCACCCCTCCACTTT

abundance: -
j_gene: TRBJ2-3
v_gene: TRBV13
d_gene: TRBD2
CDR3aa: CASSLSSGGPTSTDTQYF
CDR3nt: TGTGCCAGCAGCTTGTCTAGCGGGGGGCCTACTAGCACAGATACGCAGTATTTT

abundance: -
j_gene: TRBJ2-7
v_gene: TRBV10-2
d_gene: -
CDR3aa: CASSDNREFAPYEQYF
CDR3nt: TGCGCCAGCAGTGATAACAGGGAATTTGCTCCCTACGAGCAGTACTTC

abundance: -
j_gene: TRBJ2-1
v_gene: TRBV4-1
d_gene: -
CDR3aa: CASSQAGFVGNEQFF
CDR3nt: TGCGCCAGCAGCCAAGCCGGGTTCGTGGGTAATGAGCAGTTCTTC

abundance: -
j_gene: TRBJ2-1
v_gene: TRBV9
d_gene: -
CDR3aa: CASSVLASSYNEQFF
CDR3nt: TGTGCCAGCAGCGTTCTAGCGTCTTCCTACAATGAGCAGTTCTTC

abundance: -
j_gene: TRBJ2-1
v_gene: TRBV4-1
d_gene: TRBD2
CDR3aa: CASSQRGLVNEQFF
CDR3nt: TGCGCCAGCAGCCAACGGGGACTAGTCAATGAGCAGTTCTTC

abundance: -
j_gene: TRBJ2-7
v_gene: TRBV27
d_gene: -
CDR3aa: CASSYGFEQYF
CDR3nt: TGTGCCAGCAGTTACGGTTTCGAGCAGTACTTC

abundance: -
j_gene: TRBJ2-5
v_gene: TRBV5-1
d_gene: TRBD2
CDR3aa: CASRTGTSGQETQYF
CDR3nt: TGCGCCAGCAGGACCGGGACTAGCGGCCAAGAGACCCAGTACTTC

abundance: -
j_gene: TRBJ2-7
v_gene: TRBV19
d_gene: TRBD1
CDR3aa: CASSTSWGTGTHYEQYF
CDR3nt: TGTGCCAGTAGTACCTCATGGGGGACAGGGACCCACTACGAGCAGTACTTC

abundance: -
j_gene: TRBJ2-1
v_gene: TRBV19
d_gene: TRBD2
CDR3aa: CASSITLAGVYNEQFF
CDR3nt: TGTGCCAGTAGTATCACACTAGCGGGGGTTTACAATGAGCAGTTCTTC

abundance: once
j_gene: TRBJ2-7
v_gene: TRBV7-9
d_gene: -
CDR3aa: CASRGLGGEQYF
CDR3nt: TGTGCCAGCAGGGGACTCGGGGGCGAGCAGTACTTC

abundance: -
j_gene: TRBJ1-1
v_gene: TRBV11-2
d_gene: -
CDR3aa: CASSVTGDEAFF
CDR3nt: TGTGCCAGCAGCGTGACCGGGGATGAAGCTTTCTTT